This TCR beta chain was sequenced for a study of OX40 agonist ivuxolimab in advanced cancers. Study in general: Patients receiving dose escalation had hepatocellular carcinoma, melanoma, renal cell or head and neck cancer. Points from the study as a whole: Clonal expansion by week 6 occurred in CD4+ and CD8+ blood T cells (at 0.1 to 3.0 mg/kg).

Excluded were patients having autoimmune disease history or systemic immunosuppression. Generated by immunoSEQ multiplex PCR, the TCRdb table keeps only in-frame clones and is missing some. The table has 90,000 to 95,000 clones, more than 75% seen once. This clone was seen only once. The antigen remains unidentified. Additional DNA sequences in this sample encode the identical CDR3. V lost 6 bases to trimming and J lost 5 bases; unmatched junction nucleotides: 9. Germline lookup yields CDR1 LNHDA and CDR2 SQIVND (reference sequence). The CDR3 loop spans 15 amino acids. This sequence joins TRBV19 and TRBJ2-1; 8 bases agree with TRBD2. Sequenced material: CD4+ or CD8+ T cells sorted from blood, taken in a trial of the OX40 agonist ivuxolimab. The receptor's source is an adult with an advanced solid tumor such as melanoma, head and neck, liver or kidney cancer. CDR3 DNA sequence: TGTGCCAGTAGGACGGGGGGGGCGCGGGACAATGAGCAGTTCTTC. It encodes CASRTGGARDNEQFF.